The entry below gives a single T cell receptor beta chain sequence along with its context. Profiled with immunoSEQ multiplex PCR; TCRdb holds only in-frame clones, not every one. The table has 40,000 or so clones, roughly 74% seen once; the top ten hold 61%. Trimming removed 6 bases at V and 3 bases at J, with 14 bases between. This CDR3 spans 15 amino acids. Germline CDR1 reads SGHTA; CDR2 reads FQGNSA. This sample was included in a study of blood T cell repertoires in COVID-19. The source is a man older than 75 with acute or convalescent COVID-19. The chain is built from TRBV7-2 and TRBJ2-2; D gene ambiguous. The sample taken for sequencing was peripheral blood. CDR3 nucleotides: TGTGCCAGCAGTTATAGTAACTTTTACACCGGGGAGCTGTTTTTT. It yields the protein CASSYSNFYTGELFF. Full variable domain (missing parts from reference TRBV7-2 and TRBJ2-2): GAGVSQSPSNKVTEKGKDVELRCDPISGHTALYWYRQSLGQGLEFLIYFQGNSAPDKSGLPSDRFSAERTGGSVSTLTIQRTQQEDSAVYLCASSYSNFYTGELFFGEGSRLTVL.